This passage covers 7 T cell receptor beta chains from one sample sequenced in a study of blood T cell repertoires in COVID-19. Profiled with immunoSEQ multiplex PCR; TCRdb holds only in-frame clones, not every one. The sample lists approximately 74,000 clones, approximately 91% occurring once. Input material: peripheral blood. Receptor source: a man aged 70 or older with acute or convalescent COVID-19.

The chain has TRBV3-1 (or the pseudogene TRBV3-2) and TRBJ2-3; 8 nucleotides line up with TRBD2. CDR3 length: 17 residues. Per germline, CDR1 LGHDT and CDR2 YNNKEL (reference sequence). Trimming at V came to 0 bases and at J to 1 base, leaving 6 bases not matched to a gene. The CDR3 DNA sequence: TGTGCCAGCAGCCAAGATTGGACTAGCTGGGGCACAGATACGCAGTATTTT. It yields the protein CASSQDWTSWGTDTQYF.

V is TRBV2 and J is TRBJ1-6; TRBD1 might be the D (6 bases). CDR1 and CDR2 (germline): SNHLY, FYNNEI. The length of the CDR3 is 14 residues. Trimming took 6 bases from V and 7 from J, leaving 13 bases between them. The CDR3 here is CASSPGALNSPLHF. For the CDR3, the DNA is TGTGCCAGCAGCCCAGGGGCTCTGAATTCACCCCTCCACTTT.

The table lists this clone with a few counts. The chain couples TRBV7-2 to TRBJ2-5, with a possible D match to TRBD2 (6 bases). The CDR3 spans 15 residues. In germline, CDR1 is SGHTA, CDR2 FQGNSA. Trimming pared 5 bases from V and 5 bases from J, leaving 18 bases between. DNA of the CDR3: TGTGCCAGCAGCGCTGCGGGACTCTGGGGGGAGACCCAGTACTTC. This encodes CASSAAGLWGETQYF.

This chain links TRBV7-8 with TRBJ1-5; no clear D. This CDR3 is 12 amino acids long. Trimming left V 5 bases short and J 8 bases short, with 10 bases between. Germline V gives CDR1 SGHVS, CDR2 FQNEAQ. CDR3 sequence reads: CASSQILEPQHF. The CDR3 bases are TGTGCCAGCAGCCAAATACTAGAGCCCCAGCATTTT.

The chain has TRBV2 and TRBJ1-5; weak D call: TRBD1 (6 bases). CDR3 length: 13 amino acids. Trimming removed 6 bases from V and 6 bases from J, with 12 bases in between. CDR1 SNHLY and CDR2 FYNNEI come from the germline V gene. CDR3: CASRGGEGQPQHF. The CDR3 bases are TGTGCCAGCAGAGGGGGGGAGGGTCAGCCCCAGCATTTT.

The V gene is TRBV10-3, the J gene TRBJ2-7; 7 nucleotides align to TRBD2. The CDR3 sequence is 16 residues long. The germline V gene has CDR1 ENHRY and CDR2 SYGVKD. The J segment lost 6 bases and the V segment lost 3 bases, leaving 14 bases of the junction unmatched. DNA of the CDR3: TGTGCCATCAGTGATCTCGGGCCGGGGGGATCGGGCGAGCAGTACTTC. It encodes CAISDLGPGGSGEQYF.

V gene TRBV4-3 combines with J gene TRBJ1-4; 9 bases are a match to TRBD1. Trimming took 0 bases from V and 3 from J; bases not matched to a gene: 11. Germline CDR1 and CDR2: LGHNA and YSLEER. The CDR3 has 19 amino acids. The chain's CDR3 is CASSQDPKGQGLANEKLFF. CDR3 coding DNA: TGCGCCAGCAGCCAAGATCCTAAGGGACAGGGCCTGGCTAATGAAAAACTGTTTTTT.